The clone carrying this T cell receptor beta chain has only a few counts. Its specificity is unknown. Germline trimming cut 0 bases from V and 6 bases from J; bases unmatched to any gene: 8. CDR3 length equals 15 residues. Germline assignment: CDR1 MNHEY and CDR2 SMNVEV (reference sequence). cDNA libraries for TCR beta contained unique molecular identifiers. One entry per CDR3 protein, called by TCRdb with MiXCR from the PCR reads. Here the sample spans about 770,000 distinct CDR3 sequences, around 45% being singletons. The data stem from a study of post-analysis software for immune sequencing data. General study points: Among 5 or 6 TRBV segments more frequent in patients than controls were TRBV5-6, TRBV5-1 and TRBV20-1. Compared against controls, patients with multiple sclerosis displayed significantly lower normalized Chao1 diversity.

The receptor's source is a girl between 10 and 17 years old with multiple sclerosis. The sample consisted of blood. The chain joins TRBV27 to TRBJ2-7, with 7 bases matching TRBD1. CDR3 DNA: TGTGCCAGCAGTTTATCGGAAGGGGGCCGGAGCGAGCAGTACTTC. This encodes CASSLSEGGRSEQYF.